Listed below are T cell receptor beta chains from one sample, sequenced in a study of T-cell memory formation after mild COVID-19. MiXCR, applied by TCRdb to the 5' RACE reads, yields one record per CDR3 protein. The sample carries 200,000 to 250,000 distinct CDR3 sequences, over 9% recorded once. The sequenced sample consisted of PBMCs or a T cell subset sorted from them (not recorded which). The origin of the receptors is a man in his late teens or twenties who had mild COVID-19 (a few samples of this study predate the infection). Cell type and time point are not known. Each CDR3 is given with its conserved first and last residue. D genes are given only for firm matches. Clone size is given for some rows only: seen once, a few or many times, or a class if the clone is expanded.

cdr3_aa: CAISEPGQSPYEQYF
cdr3_nt: TGTGCCATCAGTGAACCGGGCCAGAGCCCCTACGAGCAGTACTTC
j_call: TRBJ2-7
clone_size: NA
d_call: NA
v_call: TRBV10-3

cdr3_aa: CASSYLGQGIVRELFF
cdr3_nt: TGCGCCAGCAGCTACCTTGGACAGGGGATAGTCCGGGAGCTGTTTTTT
j_call: TRBJ2-2
clone_size: NA
d_call: TRBD1
v_call: TRBV5-1

cdr3_aa: CASSLGTAAYEAFF
cdr3_nt: TGCGCCAGCAGCTTGGGGACGGCCGCTTATGAAGCTTTCTTT
j_call: TRBJ1-1
clone_size: NA
d_call: NA
v_call: TRBV5-1

cdr3_aa: CASSSAVGQRNTEAFF
cdr3_nt: TGCGCCAGCAGCTCGGCGGTGGGACAGAGGAACACTGAAGCTTTCTTT
j_call: TRBJ1-1
clone_size: few
d_call: TRBD1
v_call: TRBV5-1

cdr3_aa: CASSWGPNEAFF
cdr3_nt: TGTGCCAGCAGCTGGGGACCGAATGAAGCTTTCTTT
j_call: TRBJ1-1
clone_size: NA
d_call: NA
v_call: TRBV5-4

cdr3_aa: CSVDRGWGSGTEAFF
cdr3_nt: TGCAGCGTTGACCGAGGGTGGGGGTCGGGCACTGAAGCTTTCTTT
j_call: TRBJ1-1
clone_size: NA
d_call: NA
v_call: TRBV29-1

cdr3_aa: CSVIRPQANYEQYF
cdr3_nt: TGCAGCGTTATCCGGCCACAAGCCAACTACGAGCAGTACTTC
j_call: TRBJ2-7
clone_size: few
d_call: NA
v_call: TRBV29-1

cdr3_aa: CASSPLAGGPSSTDTQYF
cdr3_nt: TGTGCCAGCAGCCCGTTAGCGGGGGGCCCATCTAGCACAGATACGCAGTATTTT
j_call: TRBJ2-3
clone_size: NA
d_call: TRBD2
v_call: TRBV7-2

cdr3_aa: CASSFNPLTGVLQETQYF
cdr3_nt: TGTGCCAGCAGCTTTAATCCTCTAACAGGAGTCCTCCAAGAGACCCAGTACTTC
j_call: TRBJ2-5
clone_size: NA
d_call: NA
v_call: TRBV5-5

cdr3_aa: CASTFSSGSPLHF
cdr3_nt: TGTGCCAGCACCTTCTCTTCGGGTTCACCCCTCCACTTT
j_call: TRBJ1-6
clone_size: few
d_call: NA
v_call: TRBV12-3/TRBV12-4

cdr3_aa: CASSPGTGAEAFF
cdr3_nt: TGCGCCAGCAGCCCTGGGACAGGGGCTGAAGCTTTCTTT
j_call: TRBJ1-1
clone_size: NA
d_call: TRBD1
v_call: TRBV5-1

cdr3_aa: CASSLAPPGRGGNQPQHF
cdr3_nt: TGTGCCAGCAGCTTAGCCCCGCCGGGCAGGGGAGGCAATCAGCCCCAGCATTTT
j_call: TRBJ1-5
clone_size: many
d_call: NA
v_call: TRBV7-9

cdr3_aa: CSVFGTEAFF
cdr3_nt: TGCAGCGTTTTTGGGACTGAAGCTTTCTTT
j_call: TRBJ1-1
clone_size: NA
d_call: NA
v_call: TRBV29-1

cdr3_aa: CASSQEVNAGGETDTQYF
cdr3_nt: TGTGCCAGCAGCCAGGAGGTCAACGCGGGGGGGGAGACAGATACGCAGTATTTT
j_call: TRBJ2-3
clone_size: NA
d_call: TRBD2
v_call: TRBV4-2

cdr3_aa: CASRKRLATDTQYF
cdr3_nt: TGTGCCAGCCGGAAACGACTAGCGACGGATACGCAGTATTTT
j_call: TRBJ2-3
clone_size: many
d_call: TRBD2
v_call: TRBV7-2

cdr3_aa: CASSPPLGTKETQYF
cdr3_nt: TGCGCCAGCAGCCCCCCATTGGGGACTAAAGAGACCCAGTACTTC
j_call: TRBJ2-5
clone_size: few
d_call: TRBD2
v_call: TRBV5-1

cdr3_aa: CASSTGDKNIQYF
cdr3_nt: TGTGCCAGCAGTACGGGGGATAAAAACATTCAGTACTTC
j_call: TRBJ2-4
clone_size: many
d_call: NA
v_call: TRBV6-5

cdr3_aa: CASSFGGNPYNEQFF
cdr3_nt: TGTGCCAGCAGCTTTGGAGGGAATCCCTACAATGAGCAGTTCTTC
j_call: TRBJ2-1
clone_size: few
d_call: NA
v_call: TRBV7-2

cdr3_aa: CASSEPNPRGGPYEQYF
cdr3_nt: TGCGCCAGCAGCGAACCCAACCCGCGGGGGGGCCCTTACGAGCAGTACTTC
j_call: TRBJ2-7
clone_size: few
d_call: TRBD2
v_call: TRBV10-2

cdr3_aa: CASSQDRVNQPQHF
cdr3_nt: TGTGCCAGCAGCCAGGACAGGGTAAATCAGCCCCAGCATTTT
j_call: TRBJ1-5
clone_size: few
d_call: TRBD1
v_call: TRBV3-1

cdr3_aa: CASSLLGRAHGEETQYF
cdr3_nt: TGTGCCAGCAGTCTCTTGGGCCGGGCCCATGGGGAAGAGACCCAGTACTTC
j_call: TRBJ2-5
clone_size: NA
d_call: NA
v_call: TRBV28

cdr3_aa: CASSQVGQGSDYEQYF
cdr3_nt: TGCGCCAGCAGCCAAGTGGGGCAGGGGAGTGATTACGAGCAGTACTTC
j_call: TRBJ2-7
clone_size: few
d_call: NA
v_call: TRBV4-3

cdr3_aa: CASSRTGLASGYTF
cdr3_nt: TGTGCCAGCAGTCGGACAGGTCTGGCCTCTGGCTACACCTTC
j_call: TRBJ1-2
clone_size: many
d_call: TRBD1
v_call: TRBV6-5

cdr3_aa: CASRRGVEETQYF
cdr3_nt: TGTGCCAGCAGACGGGGGGTTGAAGAGACCCAGTACTTC
j_call: TRBJ2-5
clone_size: few
d_call: TRBD2
v_call: TRBV12-3/TRBV12-4

cdr3_aa: CASSSPGTGNQPQHF
cdr3_nt: TGTGCCAGCAGCTCACCGGGGACAGGCAATCAGCCCCAGCATTTT
j_call: TRBJ1-5
clone_size: many
d_call: TRBD1
v_call: TRBV5-5

cdr3_aa: CASTQDIGNIQYF
cdr3_nt: TGCGCCAGCACACAAGACATCGGAAACATTCAGTACTTC
j_call: TRBJ2-4
clone_size: few
d_call: NA
v_call: TRBV5-1

cdr3_aa: CAISEALGAPKNEKLFF
cdr3_nt: TGTGCCATCAGTGAGGCATTAGGGGCACCTAAAAATGAAAAACTGTTTTTT
j_call: TRBJ1-4
clone_size: NA
d_call: NA
v_call: TRBV10-3

cdr3_aa: CASSLAANREAKNIQYF
cdr3_nt: TGTGCCAGCAGCTTAGCGGCAAACAGAGAAGCCAAAAACATTCAGTACTTC
j_call: TRBJ2-4
clone_size: NA
d_call: NA
v_call: TRBV7-8

cdr3_aa: CASRRGGEKLFF
cdr3_nt: TGTGCCAGCAGGAGGGGGGGAGAAAAACTGTTTTTT
j_call: TRBJ1-4
clone_size: few
d_call: NA
v_call: TRBV2

cdr3_aa: CATSPDGQETQYF
cdr3_nt: TGTGCCACCAGCCCCGACGGGCAAGAGACCCAGTACTTC
j_call: TRBJ2-5
clone_size: many
d_call: NA
v_call: TRBV15

cdr3_aa: CASSLRTPNYGYTF
cdr3_nt: TGTGCCAGCAGCTTAAGAACCCCCAACTATGGCTACACCTTC
j_call: TRBJ1-2
clone_size: NA
d_call: NA
v_call: TRBV7-2

cdr3_aa: CASSLATDPTDTQYF
cdr3_nt: TGCGCCAGCAGCTTGGCCACTGACCCCACAGATACGCAGTATTTT
j_call: TRBJ2-3
clone_size: NA
d_call: NA
v_call: TRBV5-1

cdr3_aa: CSAGSAITDTQYF
cdr3_nt: TGCAGTGCTGGAAGTGCCATCACAGATACGCAGTATTTT
j_call: TRBJ2-3
clone_size: NA
d_call: NA
v_call: TRBV20-1

cdr3_aa: CASSFGDRKNTDTQYF
cdr3_nt: TGTGCCAGCAGCTTTGGAGACAGAAAGAACACAGATACGCAGTATTTT
j_call: TRBJ2-3
clone_size: NA
d_call: NA
v_call: TRBV7-3

cdr3_aa: CASSQQTSAEQFF
cdr3_nt: TGTGCCAGCAGCCAACAGACTAGCGCTGAGCAGTTCTTC
j_call: TRBJ2-1
clone_size: few
d_call: TRBD2
v_call: TRBV3-1

cdr3_aa: CSASYGRGGNQPQHF
cdr3_nt: TGCAGTGCTAGTTATGGACGTGGGGGCAATCAGCCCCAGCATTTT
j_call: TRBJ1-5
clone_size: NA
d_call: NA
v_call: TRBV20-1

cdr3_aa: CASRDRDRDRNEQYF
cdr3_nt: TGTGCCAGCAGAGACCGGGACAGGGATAGGAACGAGCAGTACTTC
j_call: TRBJ2-7
clone_size: NA
d_call: TRBD1
v_call: TRBV6-4

cdr3_aa: CASSDGTAREAFF
cdr3_nt: TGTGCCAGCAGCGATGGGACAGCGAGAGAAGCTTTCTTT
j_call: TRBJ1-1
clone_size: few
d_call: TRBD1
v_call: TRBV6-2/TRBV6-3

cdr3_aa: CASSAAGENTGELFF
cdr3_nt: TGTGCCAGCAGCGCAGCGGGGGAGAACACCGGGGAGCTGTTTTTT
j_call: TRBJ2-2
clone_size: few
d_call: TRBD2
v_call: TRBV4-2

cdr3_aa: CATSRAGSKNTGELFF
cdr3_nt: TGTGCCACCAGCAGAGCTGGCTCTAAGAACACCGGGGAGCTGTTTTTT
j_call: TRBJ2-2
clone_size: NA
d_call: NA
v_call: TRBV15

cdr3_aa: CSVDGIVDSGSYEQYF
cdr3_nt: TGCAGCGTTGACGGGATCGTGGACAGCGGCTCCTACGAGCAGTACTTC
j_call: TRBJ2-7
clone_size: NA
d_call: NA
v_call: TRBV29-1

cdr3_aa: CATSDWRGASSYNEQFF
cdr3_nt: TGTGCCACCAGTGATTGGAGGGGGGCCTCCTCCTACAATGAGCAGTTCTTC
j_call: TRBJ2-1
clone_size: few
d_call: NA
v_call: TRBV24-1

cdr3_aa: CASSAGGDRRTDTQYF
cdr3_nt: TGTGCCAGCAGCGCGGGGGGGGATAGGCGCACAGATACGCAGTATTTT
j_call: TRBJ2-3
clone_size: NA
d_call: TRBD2
v_call: TRBV9

cdr3_aa: CASSLVGRDEAFF
cdr3_nt: TGCGCCAGCAGCTTGGTGGGACGGGATGAAGCTTTCTTT
j_call: TRBJ1-1
clone_size: few
d_call: NA
v_call: TRBV5-1

cdr3_aa: CASSLPRSGGWSTGELFF
cdr3_nt: TGTGCCAGCAGCTTACCGAGGAGCGGGGGATGGAGCACCGGGGAGCTGTTTTTT
j_call: TRBJ2-2
clone_size: many
d_call: TRBD2
v_call: TRBV7-2

cdr3_aa: CASSASEQFF
cdr3_nt: TGTGCCAGCTCGGCTAGTGAGCAGTTCTTC
j_call: TRBJ2-1
clone_size: NA
d_call: NA
v_call: TRBV7-9